This T cell receptor (beta chain) originates from a study of vaccination and CD4 T cells after COVID-19. At the level of the study: The convalescents were made up of six males and four females, two of whom were Hispanic. As their vaccination, participants received two doses of either BNT162b2 or mRNA-1273 vaccine. Stimulation used overlapping spike peptides from SARS-CoV-2, HCoV-NL63, HCoV-OC43 and HCoV-229E.

This clonotype occurred a few times. Antigen: not known. The CDR3 runs 13 residues. Germline V lookup: CDR1 LNHNV, CDR2 YYDKDF (reference sequence). V was pared by 4 bases and J by 5 bases, with 12 bases between. The assay that was used to sequence DNA from cultured CD4+ T cells was the Oncomine TCR Beta short-read assay. TCRdb itself ran the PCR reads through MiXCR, one entry per CDR3 protein. The sample holds more than 10,000 distinct CDR3 sequences; about 50% are singletons and the top ten take roughly 12%. Treatment described: approximately nine-day PBMC culture with coronavirus spike peptide pools or control peptides (ViraFEST assay).

The material sequenced was CD4+ T cells from blood, cultured in vitro. This sequence originates from a human donor who had recovered from COVID-19. The chain carries TRBV15 and TRBJ2-7; D ambiguous. The CDR3 DNA follows: TGTGCCACCAGCAAAGTGACCTACCACGAGCAGTACTTC. Translating gives CATSKVTYHEQYF.